The rows below give T cell receptor beta chains drawn from one sample of a study of blood T cells in healthy people across ages. TCRdb reanalysed the 5' RACE reads using MiXCR and keeps one entry per CDR3 protein. Here the sample spans roughly 1.5 million distinct CDR3 sequences, approximately 39% being singletons. Source material: blood. All receptors come from a woman between 18 and 29 years old in good health. The CDR3 runs from the conserved cysteine through the conserved F or W. A D gene is named only where the DNA matches it firmly. Expanded clones get a size class; other rows say once, few or many, or leave the size out.

v_gene	d_gene	abundance	j_gene	CDR3nt	CDR3aa
TRBV27	NA	few	TRBJ2-7	TGTGCCAGCAGATCCGAAAACAGGTCCCCCTACGAGCAGTACTTC	CASRSENRSPYEQYF
TRBV4-3	NA	NA	TRBJ2-3	TGCGCCAGCAGCCAAGAAATGGCGGGAGATACGCAGTATTTT	CASSQEMAGDTQYF
TRBV14	NA	few	TRBJ2-7	TGTGCCAGCAGCCAAGATCCCCCGCTCAAGTACGAGCAGTACTTC	CASSQDPPLKYEQYF
TRBV27	NA	few	TRBJ2-7	TGTGCCAGCAGTCAAACAGTGTGGGATGAGCAGTACTTC	CASSQTVWDEQYF
TRBV7-9	TRBD1	few	TRBJ2-3	TGTGCCAGCAGCCAGGGGACAGGGAGAGATACGCAGTATTTT	CASSQGTGRDTQYF
TRBV10-3	TRBD2	NA	TRBJ2-1	TGTGCCATCAGTGAGTCGACTAGCGGGGAGAATGAGCAGTTCTTC	CAISESTSGENEQFF
TRBV2	NA	NA	TRBJ1-2	TGTGCCAGCAGGGATGACAGTTGGCCTGGCACCTTC	CASRDDSWPGTF
TRBV6-6	TRBD1	few	TRBJ1-2	TGTGCCAGCAGTTACCGAGACAGGGAGGGCTATGGCTACACCTTC	CASSYRDREGYGYTF
TRBV27	NA	few	TRBJ2-7	TGTGCCAGCAGTTTAGGGGACGGGGGCTCCTACGAGCAGTACTTC	CASSLGDGGSYEQYF
TRBV6-2/TRBV6-3	NA	NA	TRBJ1-1	TGTGCCAGTCGATGGGGGAACACTGAAGCTTTCTTT	CASRWGNTEAFF
TRBV7-9	NA	NA	TRBJ2-7	TGTGCCAGCAGCTTATACCGAAGCCCCTACGAGCAGTACTTC	CASSLYRSPYEQYF
TRBV6-5	TRBD2	NA	TRBJ2-7	TGTGCCAGCAGTTACTCAGGTGGCGGGAGCTCCTACGAGCAGTACTTC	CASSYSGGGSSYEQYF
TRBV7-9	NA	NA	TRBJ1-1	TGTGCCAGCAGCACCCAACAGGGTAATACTGAAGCTTTCTTT	CASSTQQGNTEAFF
TRBV25-1	NA	few	TRBJ1-1	TGTGCCAGCAGTGAAGAGAAAGGGAGGACTGAAGCTTTCTTT	CASSEEKGRTEAFF
TRBV12-5	NA	few	TRBJ1-2	TGTGCTAGTGGCCAGGACAGATGGCCAACCTCTAACTATGGCTACACCTTC	CASGQDRWPTSNYGYTF
TRBV6-2/TRBV6-3	TRBD1	NA	TRBJ2-7	TGTGCCAGCAGTTACACCCAAGGGGGCCTCTCCTCCTACAATGAGCAGTACTTC	CASSYTQGGLSSYNEQYF
TRBV6-5	NA	NA	TRBJ2-1	TGTGCCAGCAGCAATCCCGCGGGGGAGCAGTTCTTC	CASSNPAGEQFF
TRBV5-4	NA	once	TRBJ2-3	TGTGCCAGCAGCTTACAGGGAGACGGAGATACGCAGTATTTT	CASSLQGDGDTQYF
TRBV13	NA	NA	TRBJ2-7	TGTGCCAGCAGTCCCTTTGGCCAGGGGACCTACGAGCAGTACTTC	CASSPFGQGTYEQYF
TRBV6-2/TRBV6-3	TRBD2	NA	TRBJ2-3	TGTACCAGCAGATCCAGGCTAGCGGGGGTAGGAACTAGCACAGATACGCAGTATTTT	CTSRSRLAGVGTSTDTQYF
TRBV5-6	TRBD1	NA	TRBJ1-5	TGTGCCAGCAGCTTTTGGACAGGGGCTTTGGATCAGCCCCAGCATTTT	CASSFWTGALDQPQHF
TRBV28	NA	few	TRBJ1-4	TGTGCCAGCAGGTCCTCCTTTTGGGGGGTCGGTGAAAAACTGTTTTTT	CASRSSFWGVGEKLFF
TRBV9	NA	NA	TRBJ2-7	TGTGCCAGCAGCACAGAGGGAAAGTACGAGCAGTACTTC	CASSTEGKYEQYF
TRBV20-1	TRBD1	NA	TRBJ1-1	TGCAGTGCTAGAGATCAGGCAGGGGGAAACACTGAAGCTTTCTTT	CSARDQAGGNTEAFF
TRBV25-1	NA	NA	TRBJ2-5	TGTGCCAGCATAGCGGCGGGCTCCTACAATGAGCAGTACTTC	CASIAAGSYNEQYF
TRBV6-2/TRBV6-3	TRBD1	few	TRBJ1-1	TGTGCCAGCCGTGGGCTGGGACAGGGAACTGAAGCTTTCTTT	CASRGLGQGTEAFF
TRBV7-2	TRBD2	NA	TRBJ2-3	TGTGCCAGCAGCCTCCGGGGCGGGGGGTCCCTCACAGATACGCAGTATTTT	CASSLRGGGSLTDTQYF
TRBV11-1	NA	NA	TRBJ2-7	TGTGCCAGCAGCTTAGCCCCGGGATTAAGCTCCTACAATGAGCAGTACTTC	CASSLAPGLSSYNEQYF
TRBV12-3/TRBV12-4	TRBD1	NA	TRBJ1-2	TGTGCCAGCAGTGCGACAGGGGAATATGGCTACACCTTC	CASSATGEYGYTF
TRBV3-1	NA	NA	TRBJ2-1	TGTGCCAGCAGCCAAGAGGTCGGGACGACCTTCAATGAGCAGTTCTTC	CASSQEVGTTFNEQFF
TRBV6-5	NA	NA	TRBJ2-7	TGTGCCAGCAGAACCCGGGGGAGATACGAGCAGTACTTC	CASRTRGRYEQYF
TRBV7-8	TRBD2	few	TRBJ2-7	TGTGCCAGCAAGGGAGGGGTTTCCCCTTTCTACGAGCAGTACTTC	CASKGGVSPFYEQYF
TRBV28	NA	many	TRBJ1-5	TGTGCCAGCGGAGAATATGGCGTTAGCAATCAGCCCCAGCATTTT	CASGEYGVSNQPQHF
TRBV12-3/TRBV12-4	NA	NA	TRBJ2-3	TGTGCCAGCAGCCTTGCCAGGGGACGCACAGATACGCAGTATTTT	CASSLARGRTDTQYF
TRBV28	NA	NA	TRBJ2-7	TGTGCCAGCAGTACCCCAGGGGTAACCTACGAGCAGTACTTC	CASSTPGVTYEQYF
TRBV7-8	NA	few	TRBJ2-1	TGTGCCAGCAGCTTAGCGGTCAGCTTGGGAAATGAGCAGTTCTTC	CASSLAVSLGNEQFF
TRBV4-2	NA	few	TRBJ2-1	TGTGCCAGCAGCCAAGGTCTGATGGGGGGCACTGAGCAGTTCTTC	CASSQGLMGGTEQFF